Shown below are 4 T cell receptor beta chains from a single sample sequenced in a study of Ad26.COV2.S vaccination and SARS-CoV-2 variants (dated by TCRdb to the early 2020s). The intended sense of this specimen's treatment or condition label: some 20 received Ad26.COV2.S at low or high dose, single or two shots; a few received placebo; per-sample allocation not given. For vaccine and placebo recipients, the sequenced repertoires came from samples collected on day 63 after the first injection. The library was made by the immunoSEQ multiplex PCR assay. The clones in this table, taken by TCRdb from immuneACCESS, are in-frame only. Not every clone is retained; where verified, under half of the shortfall comes from an unresolved V gene, and the cause of the rest is unknown. For this sample there are about 350,000 clones; 75% to 90% appear just once. The biggest ten clones account for approximately 4.5% of the sample.

The sequences come from peripheral blood, collected in a trial of Ad26.COV2.S vaccine versus placebo. Source of these receptors: a person between 18 and 60 years old who received the Ad26.COV2.S COVID-19 vaccine or a placebo.

The V gene is TRBV24-1, the J gene TRBJ1-5; D uncertain. Trimming removed 3 bases from V and 4 bases from J, with 3 bases in between. CDR1 is KGHDR, CDR2 SFDVKD, per germline. This CDR3 spans 12 amino acids. DNA for the CDR3: TGTGCCACCAGTGATCCAAATCAGCCCCAGCATTTT. Its translation: CATSDPNQPQHF.

This clone is a singleton in its sample. The rearrangement links TRBV19 to TRBJ2-2; D unresolved. The germline CDR1 and CDR2 sequences are LNHDA and SQIVND (reference sequence). The length of the CDR3 is 14 residues. V gave up 7 bases and J gave up 2 bases, with 11 bases separating them. The chain's CDR3 is CASTDLLNTGELFF. In DNA, the CDR3 is TGTGCCAGTACGGACCTCCTAAACACCGGGGAGCTGTTTTTT.

This chain joins TRBV15 and TRBJ1-6, with D unresolved. Germline V CDR1 and CDR2: LNHNV, YYDKDF (reference sequence). The CDR3 runs 13 residues. The V end lost 6 bases, the J end lost 9 bases, and 12 bases lay between the germline ends. The CDR3 spells CATSQAGSSPLHF. In DNA form, the CDR3 reads TGTGCCACCAGTCAGGCAGGCAGTTCACCCCTCCACTTT.

The chain carries TRBV29-1 and TRBJ2-7; D remains unclear. This CDR3 is built from 12 residues. The germline V gene has CDR1 SQVTM and CDR2 ANQGSEA. Trimming removed 7 bases from V and 3 bases from J, with 13 bases in between. DNA of the CDR3: TGCAGCGGGTGGACGGAAGACTACGAGCAGTACTTC. It specifies CSGWTEDYEQYF.